The rows below give T cell receptor beta chains drawn from one sample of a study of T cells in Graves' hyperthyroidism and ophthalmopathy. MiXCR, applied by TCRdb to the multiplex PCR reads, yields one record per CDR3 protein. The data contain 350,000 to 450,000 distinct CDR3 sequences, 17% of them singletons. The sample was blood. Receptors originate from a woman younger than 45 with Graves' hyperthyroidism that later progressed to Graves' ophthalmopathy. Each CDR3 is given with its conserved first and last residue. D genes are given only for firm matches. Clone size is stated in some rows and not others, as once, few, many or a class when expanded.

clone size: many; D gene: .; V gene: TRBV6-5; J gene: TRBJ1-1; CDR3 protein: CASSYVGTANTEAFF; CDR3 DNA: TGTGCCAGCAGTTACGTGGGGACGGCGAACACTGAAGCTTTCTTT
clone size: few; D gene: .; V gene: TRBV3-1; J gene: TRBJ2-7; CDR3 protein: CASSPYRAPGGQYF; CDR3 DNA: TGTGCCAGCAGCCCATACCGGGCCCCGGGTGGGCAGTACTTC
clone size: .; D gene: .; V gene: TRBV28; J gene: TRBJ2-1; CDR3 protein: CASTVGGLTYNEQFF; CDR3 DNA: TGTGCCAGCACCGTAGGGGGGTTAACCTACAATGAGCAGTTCTTC
clone size: many; D gene: .; V gene: TRBV2; J gene: TRBJ2-1; CDR3 protein: CASSAGVWADEQFF; CDR3 DNA: TGTGCCAGCAGTGCAGGGGTGTGGGCGGATGAGCAGTTCTTC
clone size: few; D gene: TRBD2; V gene: TRBV3-1; J gene: TRBJ2-5; CDR3 protein: CASSPRLAGLGETQYF; CDR3 DNA: TGTGCCAGCAGCCCGAGACTAGCGGGCTTGGGGGAGACCCAGTACTTC
clone size: .; D gene: TRBD1; V gene: TRBV28; J gene: TRBJ1-2; CDR3 protein: CASSSPGTARFFYGYTF; CDR3 DNA: TGTGCCAGCAGTTCCCCCGGGACAGCTCGATTCTTCTATGGCTACACCTTC
clone size: .; D gene: TRBD2; V gene: TRBV20-1; J gene: TRBJ2-1; CDR3 protein: CSAIQGLAGINEQFF; CDR3 DNA: TGCAGTGCGATCCAGGGACTAGCGGGGATCAATGAGCAGTTCTTC
clone size: few; D gene: TRBD1; V gene: TRBV5-5; J gene: TRBJ2-7; CDR3 protein: CASSLGTGGFEQYF; CDR3 DNA: TGTGCCAGCAGCTTGGGGACAGGGGGCTTCGAGCAGTACTTC
clone size: few; D gene: TRBD2; V gene: TRBV7-2; J gene: TRBJ2-7; CDR3 protein: CASSLEGGAGFYEQYF; CDR3 DNA: TGTGCCAGCAGCTTAGAGGGAGGGGCCGGATTCTACGAGCAGTACTTC
clone size: .; D gene: .; V gene: TRBV20-1; J gene: TRBJ1-6; CDR3 protein: CSARESGGHSSPLHF; CDR3 DNA: TGCAGTGCTAGAGAATCCGGGGGGCACAGTTCACCCCTCCACTTT
clone size: .; D gene: TRBD2; V gene: TRBV11-2; J gene: TRBJ2-1; CDR3 protein: CASSLQRGGVNEQFF; CDR3 DNA: TGTGCCAGCAGCTTACAGCGGGGGGGCGTCAATGAGCAGTTCTTC
clone size: .; D gene: .; V gene: TRBV6-5; J gene: TRBJ2-5; CDR3 protein: CASSFSVTETQYF; CDR3 DNA: TGTGCCAGCAGTTTCAGTGTGACGGAGACCCAGTACTTC
clone size: .; D gene: .; V gene: TRBV25-1; J gene: TRBJ2-1; CDR3 protein: CASRGSPGTLTSYNEQFF; CDR3 DNA: TGTGCCAGCAGGGGGAGTCCCGGGACGTTGACGAGTTACAATGAGCAGTTCTTC
clone size: many; D gene: .; V gene: TRBV3-1; J gene: TRBJ1-5; CDR3 protein: CASSQELVLDNSNQPQHF; CDR3 DNA: TGTGCCAGCAGCCAAGAATTGGTACTAGACAATAGCAATCAGCCCCAGCATTTT
clone size: many; D gene: TRBD2; V gene: TRBV2; J gene: TRBJ2-1; CDR3 protein: CASSELAGAPKFF; CDR3 DNA: TGTGCCAGCAGTGAACTAGCGGGAGCTCCCAAGTTCTTC
clone size: .; D gene: .; V gene: TRBV27; J gene: TRBJ1-2; CDR3 protein: CASSLKGFDGYTF; CDR3 DNA: TGTGCCAGCAGTTTAAAGGGTTTTGATGGCTACACCTTC
clone size: .; D gene: .; V gene: TRBV29-1; J gene: TRBJ1-1; CDR3 protein: CSVGGEAFF; CDR3 DNA: TGCAGCGTCGGGGGTGAAGCTTTCTTT
clone size: many; D gene: .; V gene: TRBV6-5; J gene: TRBJ2-2; CDR3 protein: CASSYSTGQGNTGELFF; CDR3 DNA: TGTGCCAGCAGTTACTCCACAGGGCAAGGGAACACCGGGGAGCTGTTTTTT
clone size: .; D gene: .; V gene: TRBV3-1; J gene: TRBJ2-3; CDR3 protein: CASSHRTAADTQYF; CDR3 DNA: TGTGCCAGCAGCCATCGGACTGCCGCAGATACGCAGTATTTT
clone size: .; D gene: .; V gene: TRBV10-3; J gene: TRBJ1-2; CDR3 protein: CAISQTGSEGYTF; CDR3 DNA: TGTGCCATCAGTCAGACAGGCTCCGAGGGCTACACCTTC